This T cell receptor beta chain originates from a study of blood T cells in healthy people across ages (dated by TCRdb to 2014 to 2015). In the study overall: In model experiments, template switching captured roughly one uniquely barcoded TCR beta cDNA molecule for every two T cells. Using deep sequencing normalized with unique cDNA molecular identifiers, the study measured how TCR beta repertoire diversity changes with age. Four age groups were formed from the donors: young (average approximately 15 years), middle-aged (just under 40), aged (roughly 58) and long-lived (approximately 80). To avoid experimental bias, donors of different ages were distributed randomly across sequencing lanes. Two additional independent replicas of 1 million unique cDNA reads from the same blood draw were analyzed for two donors (one aged 18 to 29 and one aged 80 or older). Study-level results and caveats: Since profiling was done on bulk unsorted PBMCs, naive and antigen-experienced compartments could not be conclusively compared. Estimates of total diversity based on one million sequenced T cells were regarded as lower bounds and as underestimates. Compared with the aged group, the long-lived group had more naive CD4+ T cells, fewer expanded clones and increased TCR diversity, a pattern suggesting age selection. As age increased, observed TCR beta diversity per million T cells dropped in a roughly linear way, and a significant reduction was already evident by age about 40. Observed TCR beta diversity correlated strongly with the percentage of naive T cells measured by flow cytometry. Because the CMV infection status of the donors was unknown, age-related changes in expanded clonotypes may potentially have been confounded.

Systemically healthy Caucasian individuals from Russia, 39 in total and aged roughly 6 to 95 years, were included as donors. Each donor gave roughly 9.5 milliliters of peripheral blood, collected into EDTA-treated Vacutainer tubes. PBMCs were isolated by Ficoll-Paque density-gradient centrifugation, with at least 6 million obtained per sample. Trizol reagent was used to extract total RNA from PBMCs, with at least 6 micrograms per sample. The percentages of naive CD45RAhigh/CD27high T cells were determined by flow cytometry on a PBMC aliquot from every donor. According to the germline V gene (reference sequence), CDR1 reads LGHDT and CDR2 reads YNNKEL. Ends trimmed: V by 2 bases, J by 4 bases; bases unmatched to a gene: 7. Counted from cysteine to phenylalanine, this CDR3 has 15 amino acids. Just CDR3 DNA is preserved here, 45 bases in frame from base 1. A word on this clonotype: This clone's antigen is unknown. No quality values exist for individual bases; no much larger clone is one base distant.

Receptor amplification or capture employed 5' RACE. TCRdb lists the instrument as Illumina HiSeq 2500. A second PCR of about 7 to 12 cycles was run with a J-beta primer mix and a sample-barcoded 5' primer. Each TCR beta cDNA molecule received a unique molecular identifier from a template-switch 5' adaptor carrying 12 random nucleotides. Each sample yielded at least 3 million CDR3-containing paired-end reads. All of the RNA was converted into first-strand cDNA using the Mint cDNA synthesis kit, with a TRBC-specific oligonucleotide serving as the primer. All cDNA was treated with uracil-DNA glycosylase and then went through a first 18-cycle PCR with the universal primers M1SS and BC2_uni_R. Regarding the original processing steps: Normalization of each sample was performed by random selection of 1 million high-quality reads, each carrying a distinct molecular identifier. Reads with shared molecular identifiers were discarded instead of being binned into consensus sequences. MiTCR, with a Q25 quality threshold and the strictest error-elimination algorithm, was used for CDR3 identification, clonotype clustering and error correction. A nonparametric unseen species model using Euler transformation provided a lower-bound estimate of total TCR beta diversity. Using fastp trimming at Q25 and MiXCR clonotype assembly, TCRdb reanalyzed the public sequencing data and kept in-frame beta chains. Every distinct CDR3 protein forms one entry, paired with its most common genes and DNA. TCRdb assigned the V and J calls; the authors' analysis was not used. The sample table holds about 1.6 million distinct CDR3 sequences, of which about 31% were seen once. Over 9% of the sample is held by the ten biggest clonotypes.

Sequenced: blood. The sequence joins TRBV3-1 to TRBJ2-7, and TRBD1 matches 8 of the central bases. The TCR was taken from a woman aged 25 to 39 in good health. At the DNA level, the sequence is TGTGCCAGCAGCCAAACCGGGACAGGAATGTACGAGCAGTACTTC. This translates into CASSQTGTGMYEQYF.